These 7 T cell receptor beta chains originate from one sample sequenced in a study of glioma-infiltrating T cells after dendritic cell vaccination. The assay was immunoSEQ multiplex PCR, and TCRdb's table has in-frame clones only and misses some. Of tens of thousands of clones listed, roughly 80% are singletons. Here the sequenced sample was blood, taken before dendritic cell vaccination. The receptors come from a human donor with glioblastoma.

This chain connects TRBV28 to TRBJ2-7; 7 nucleotides line up with TRBD1. Germline CDR1 is MDHEN and CDR2 is SYDVKM. The CDR3 length is 13 residues. Trimming took 5 bases from V and 10 from J; bases not matched to a gene: 11. CDR3 coding DNA: TGTGCCAGCAGTGGACAGGAGCCGCTAGGACAGTACGTC. It codes for CASSGQEPLGQYV.

Here the CDR3 reads CASSVEAANTGELFF. CDR3 bases: TGTGCCAGCAGCGTAGAAGCGGCGAACACCGGGGAGCTGTTTTTT. The chain carries TRBV9 and TRBJ2-2, with D possibly TRBD2 on 5 matching bases. Trimming cost V 0 bases and J 0 bases, with 6 bases left between them. The germline V gene has CDR1 SGDLS and CDR2 YYNGEE. The CDR3 contains 15 residues.

The V and J genes are TRBV5-1 and TRBJ2-5, with TRBD1 matching over 7 bases. The germline V gene encodes CDR1 SGHRS and CDR2 YFSETQ. Trimming cost V 0 bases and J 1 base; bases outside gene matches: 0. The CDR3 length is 14 residues. The CDR3 region has the DNA TGCGCCAGCAGCTTGGGGGACAGCCAAGAGACCCAGTACTTC. This sequence encodes CASSLGDSQETQYF.

The V call is TRBV4-2, the J call TRBJ2-2; 14 nucleotides align to TRBD2. The V gene end was trimmed by 0 bases and the J gene end by 3 bases; junction bases not matched to a gene: 3. Germline V lookup: CDR1 LGHNA, CDR2 YNFKEQ. The CDR3 is made up of 18 amino acids. The DNA for the CDR3 is TGTGCCAGCAGCCAAGAAGGGACTAGCGGGAGCTACACCGGGGAGCTGTTTTTT. It encodes CASSQEGTSGSYTGELFF.

This clone was seen a single time. This chain uses TRBV5-1 with TRBJ2-1; TRBD1 matches 7 bases. This CDR3 spans 16 amino acids. The germline V gene encodes CDR1 SGHRS and CDR2 YFSETQ. The junction had 13 bases not matched to a gene; V was cut back by 4 bases and J by 6 bases. The CDR3 DNA reads TGCGCCAGCAGCAGATCACAGGGGCCCCCCACCAATGAGCAGTTCTTC. Encoded protein: CASSRSQGPPTNEQFF.

The CDR3, as DNA: TGTGCCAGCAGCTTAGTAGAGAATACGCAGTATTTT. Amino acid sequence: CASSLVENTQYF. The chain is built from TRBV7-8 and TRBJ2-3; unclear D gene. The CDR3 contains 12 residues. V lost 1 base to trimming and J lost 7 bases, with 6 bases between them. Germline V gives CDR1 SGHVS, CDR2 FQNEAQ.

V and J are TRBV27 and TRBJ1-2; 8 bases line up with TRBD1. V trimming: 5 bases; J trimming: 7 bases; junction bases outside the gene matches: 6. This CDR3 is built from 13 residues. Germline values: CDR1 MNHEY, CDR2 SMNVEV (reference sequence). The CDR3 DNA reads TGTGCCAGCAGTCCAGGACAGGGCTTTGGCTACACCTTC. Its protein product is CASSPGQGFGYTF.